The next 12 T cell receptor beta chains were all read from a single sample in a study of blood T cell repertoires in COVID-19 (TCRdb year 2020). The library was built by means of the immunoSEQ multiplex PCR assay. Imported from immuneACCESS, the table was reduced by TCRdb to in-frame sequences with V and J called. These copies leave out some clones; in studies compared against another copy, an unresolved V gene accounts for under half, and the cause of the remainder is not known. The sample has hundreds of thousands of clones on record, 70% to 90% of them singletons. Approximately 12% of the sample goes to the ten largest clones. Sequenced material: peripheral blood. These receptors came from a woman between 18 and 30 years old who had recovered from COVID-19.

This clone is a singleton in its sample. This chain's CDR3 is CASSGGEKLRGANVLTF. CDR3 in DNA: TGTGCCAGCTCAGGGGGCGAAAAACTAAGAGGGGCCAACGTCCTGACTTTC. This chain connects TRBV18 to TRBJ2-6; tentative D call: TRBD1 (6 bases). The germline V and J ends were trimmed by 5 bases and 4 bases, with 18 bases remaining between them. CDR3 length: 17 residues. The germline gives CDR1 KGHSH, CDR2 LQKENI.

CDR3: CASSQEARNFNEKLFF. CDR3 DNA sequence: TGTGCCAGCAGCCAAGAAGCAAGAAATTTTAATGAAAAACTGTTTTTT. The V gene is TRBV4-2, the J gene TRBJ1-4, with D uncertain. Germline CDR1 LGHNA, CDR2 YNFKEQ. Trimming removed 0 bases at V and 4 bases at J, with 12 bases between. This CDR3 is built from 16 residues.

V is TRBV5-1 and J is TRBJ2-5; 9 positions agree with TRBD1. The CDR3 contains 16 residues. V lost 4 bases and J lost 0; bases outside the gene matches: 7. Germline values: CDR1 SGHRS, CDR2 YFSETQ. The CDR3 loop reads CASSVGTGLYQETQYF. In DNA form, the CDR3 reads TGCGCCAGCAGCGTTGGGACAGGGCTGTACCAAGAGACCCAGTACTTC.

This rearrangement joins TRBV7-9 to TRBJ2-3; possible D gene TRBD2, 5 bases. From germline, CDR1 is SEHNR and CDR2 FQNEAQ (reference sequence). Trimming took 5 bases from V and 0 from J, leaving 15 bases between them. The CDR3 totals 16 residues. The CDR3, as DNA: TGTGCCAGCAGCCGCCTTAGAAGCGGAAGCACAGATACGCAGTATTTT. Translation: CASSRLRSGSTDTQYF.

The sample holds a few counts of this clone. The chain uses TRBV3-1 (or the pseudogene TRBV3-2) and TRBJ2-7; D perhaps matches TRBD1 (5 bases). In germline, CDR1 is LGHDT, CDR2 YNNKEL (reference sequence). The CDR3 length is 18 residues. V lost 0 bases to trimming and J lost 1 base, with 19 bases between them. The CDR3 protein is CASSQDLRLAGWSYEQYF. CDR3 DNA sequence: TGTGCCAGCAGCCAAGATCTGCGGTTGGCAGGGTGGTCCTACGAGCAGTACTTC.

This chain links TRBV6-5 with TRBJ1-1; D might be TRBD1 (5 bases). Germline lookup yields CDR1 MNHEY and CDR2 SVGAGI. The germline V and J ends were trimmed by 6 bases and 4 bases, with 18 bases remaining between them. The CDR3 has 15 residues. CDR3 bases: TGTGCCAGCAGACCAGGACCCGCGGGGGGCACTGAAGCTTTCTTT. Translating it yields CASRPGPAGGTEAFF.

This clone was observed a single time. The CDR3 sequence is CASSHRTGDFTEAFF. The CDR3 nucleotides are TGTGCCAGCAGCCATCGGACAGGGGATTTCACTGAAGCTTTCTTT. The V gene is TRBV5-4, the J gene TRBJ1-1; 9 positions match TRBD1. CDR1 is SGHNT, CDR2 YYREEE, per germline (reference sequence). V lost 4 bases, J lost 4 bases, and 8 bases stayed unmatched. The CDR3 has 15 amino acids.

CDR3: CASSRDSLQETQYF. CDR3 nucleotide sequence: TGTGCCAGCAGCCGGGACAGTTTACAAGAGACCCAGTACTTC. The chain carries TRBV7-2 and TRBJ2-5; 7 positions match TRBD1. With 5 bases clipped from V and 2 bases from J, the junction kept 5 bases outside the gene matches. This CDR3 spans 14 amino acids. Per the germline V gene, CDR1 is SGHTA and CDR2 is FQGNSA.

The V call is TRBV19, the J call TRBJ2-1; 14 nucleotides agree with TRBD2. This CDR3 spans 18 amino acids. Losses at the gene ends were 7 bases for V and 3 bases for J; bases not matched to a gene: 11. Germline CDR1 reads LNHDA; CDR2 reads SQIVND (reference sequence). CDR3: CASTAGTSGRPYYNEQFF. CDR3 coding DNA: TGTGCCAGTACCGCCGGGACTAGCGGGAGACCCTACTACAATGAGCAGTTCTTC.

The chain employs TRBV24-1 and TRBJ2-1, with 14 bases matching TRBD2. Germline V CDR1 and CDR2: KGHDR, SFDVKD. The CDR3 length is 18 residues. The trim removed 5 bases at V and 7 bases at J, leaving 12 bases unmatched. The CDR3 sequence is CATSVGTSGRYTYNEQFF. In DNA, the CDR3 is TGTGCCACCAGTGTGGGGACTAGCGGGAGATATACTTATAATGAGCAGTTCTTC.

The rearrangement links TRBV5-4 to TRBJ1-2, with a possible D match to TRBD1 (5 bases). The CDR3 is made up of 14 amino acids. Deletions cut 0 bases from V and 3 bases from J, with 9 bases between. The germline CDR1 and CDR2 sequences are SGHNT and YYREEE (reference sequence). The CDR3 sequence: CASSLVGGDYGYTF. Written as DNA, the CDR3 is TGTGCCAGCAGCTTGGTTGGGGGGGACTATGGCTACACCTTC. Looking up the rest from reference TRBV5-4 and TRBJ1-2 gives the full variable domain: ETGVTQSPTHLIKTRGQQVTLRCSSQSGHNTVSWYQQALGQGPQFIFQYYREEENGRGNFPPRFSGLQFPNYSSELNVNALELDDSALYLCASSLVGGDYGYTFGSGTRLTVV.

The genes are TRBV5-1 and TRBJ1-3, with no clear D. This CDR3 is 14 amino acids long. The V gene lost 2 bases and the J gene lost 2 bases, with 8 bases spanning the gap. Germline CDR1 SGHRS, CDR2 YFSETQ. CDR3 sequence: CASSLTGAGNTIYF. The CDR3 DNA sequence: TGCGCCAGCAGCTTAACCGGGGCTGGAAACACCATATATTTT.